The rows below give T cell receptor beta chains drawn from one sample of a study of naive and memory T cell subsets. TCRdb re-called the UMI-ligation and nested PCR reads through MiXCR, storing one row per CDR3 protein. The data show some 36,000 distinct CDR3 sequences, 13% seen once. Sequenced material: effector memory CD4+ T cells from blood. Receptors were obtained from a human donor in good health. CDR3s include the opening cysteine and the closing phenylalanine or tryptophan. The D gene is left open where the match is weak. Clone size is shown for a subset of rows, as once, few, many or a class of expanded clone.

D	V	size	J	DNA	CDR3
.	TRBV2	.	TRBJ1-1	TGTGCCACCAAAAGCCAGCGCTTAACCCCGGCGGGGACTGAAGCTTTCTTT	CATKSQRLTPAGTEAFF
.	TRBV24-1	many	TRBJ1-2	TGTGCCACCAGTGATCTGGGCCTCGGCTACACCTTC	CATSDLGLGYTF
TRBD2	TRBV20-1	many	TRBJ2-3	TGCAGTGGGCTAGCGGGAGGAGGTAGCACAGATACGCAGTATTTT	CSGLAGGGSTDTQYF
.	TRBV4-2	many	TRBJ1-6	TGTGCCAGCAGCCAAGATGCCTACAACTTCCACTTT	CASSQDAYNFHF
.	TRBV7-9	many	TRBJ2-7	TGTGCCAGCAGCCCTAAAGGCCCCTACGAGCAGTACTTC	CASSPKGPYEQYF
TRBD2	TRBV27	many	TRBJ2-1	TGTGCCAGCAGTTTAGATGGACTAGCGGAGGGGCCTCGCAATGAGCAGTTCTTC	CASSLDGLAEGPRNEQFF
TRBD2	TRBV4-3	.	TRBJ2-1	TGCGCCAGCAGCCAAGATTATTCGGGAGGGCTGGGTGAGCAGTTCTTC	CASSQDYSGGLGEQFF
.	TRBV7-8	.	TRBJ1-1	TGTGCCAGCAGCTTGGGGCCGTCCGGAGCTTTCTTT	CASSLGPSGAFF
TRBD2	TRBV20-1	few	TRBJ2-3	TGCAGTGCTAGCCGAACCGGGAGGGATACGCAGTATTTT	CSASRTGRDTQYF
TRBD2	TRBV5-1	few	TRBJ2-3	TGCGCCAGCAGCTCAGCGGGAGTGAGGACAGATACGCAGTATTTT	CASSSAGVRTDTQYF
TRBD1	TRBV4-1	many	TRBJ2-1	TGCGCCAGCAGCCAAGGGCATGGGACAGGGGGCCGATCCAACAATGAGCAGTTCTTC	CASSQGHGTGGRSNNEQFF
TRBD1	TRBV4-3	few	TRBJ2-1	TGCGCCAGCAGCTATGCCGGGACAGGGTTGAATGAGCAGTTCTTC	CASSYAGTGLNEQFF
.	TRBV7-2	many	TRBJ2-2	TGTGCCAGCACGACTGGAGTTTCGGCCGGGGAGCTGTTTTTT	CASTTGVSAGELFF
TRBD2	TRBV5-1	few	TRBJ2-7	TGCGCCAGCACTGAGCCGGGAGGATTCTACGAGCAGTACTTC	CASTEPGGFYEQYF
TRBD1	TRBV28	.	TRBJ1-5	TGTGCCAGCAGGGGCAGGGGGAGTAATCAGCCCCAGCATTTT	CASRGRGSNQPQHF
.	TRBV7-9	.	TRBJ2-2	TGTGCCAGCAGCTTGGGGGCCTCGGCGGTCGGGGAGCTGTTTTTT	CASSLGASAVGELFF
.	TRBV5-6	.	TRBJ2-1	TGTGCCAGCAGCCCGAGGTTGAGCTCCTACAATGAGCAGTTCTTC	CASSPRLSSYNEQFF
.	TRBV5-1	few	TRBJ2-3	.	CASDSALYLCASSSEYGDTQYF
.	TRBV29-1	many	TRBJ2-1	TGCAGCGCCCTCGAGGGATTCTACAATGAGCAGTTCTTC	CSALEGFYNEQFF
.	TRBV7-2	.	TRBJ2-4	TGTGCCAGCAGCTTACAGCAGGGGAACATTCAGTACTTC	CASSLQQGNIQYF
.	TRBV6-6	.	TRBJ1-5	TGTGCCAGCGCCAAGGATGGCAATCAGCCCCAGCATTTT	CASAKDGNQPQHF
TRBD2	TRBV29-1	many	TRBJ2-7	TGCAGCGTTGAAGGGGGACTAGCAAGAGGCGAGCAGTACTTC	CSVEGGLARGEQYF
.	TRBV14	.	TRBJ1-2	TGTGCCAGCAGCCAAGATCTTGGGGGAAGGGGCTACACCTTC	CASSQDLGGRGYTF
TRBD2	TRBV6-1	many	TRBJ2-1	TGTGCCAGCAGCCCGGACGGGGGGGCCTACAATGAGCAGTTCTTC	CASSPDGGAYNEQFF
TRBD1	TRBV27	.	TRBJ1-2	TGTGCCAGCAGTCTCCGAGGACAGGGGGCGAAGTATGGCTACACCTTC	CASSLRGQGAKYGYTF
TRBD2	TRBV20-1	.	TRBJ2-3	TGCAGTGCTGCCCCCACTAGCCTGGCGGGAGAGGTAGATACGCAGTATTTT	CSAAPTSLAGEVDTQYF
TRBD1	TRBV12-3/TRBV12-4	.	TRBJ1-3	TGTGCCAGCGGAAGACAGGGCGACTCTGGAAACACCATATATTTT	CASGRQGDSGNTIYF
TRBD2	TRBV6-4	.	TRBJ2-2	TGTGCCAGCAGACGTAGCGGGAGTGACACCGGGGAGCTGTTTTTT	CASRRSGSDTGELFF
.	TRBV5-4	few	TRBJ1-6	TGTGCCAGCAGCTTGGTACAGGGCTTCAGTAATTCACCCCTCCACTTT	CASSLVQGFSNSPLHF
TRBD2	TRBV20-1	.	TRBJ2-3	TGCAGTGCTGATCCCAGCGGGAGGGCCTCAGATACGCAGTATTTT	CSADPSGRASDTQYF
TRBD2	TRBV20-1	.	TRBJ2-5	TGCAGTGCTAGAGATGAGCTAGCGGGATCTCAAGAGACCCAGTACTTC	CSARDELAGSQETQYF
.	TRBV7-6	.	TRBJ2-1	TGTGCCAGCAGCTTAACCACCCCTGCTAATGAGCAGTTCTTC	CASSLTTPANEQFF
TRBD2	TRBV2	few	TRBJ2-1	TGTGCCAGCAGTGTCAAACCAGGACTAGCGGTTAATGAGCAGTTCTTC	CASSVKPGLAVNEQFF
TRBD2	TRBV20-1	many	TRBJ2-3	TGCAGTGCTATAAGCGGGAGGGTGGCGCCGCAGTATTTT	CSAISGRVAPQYF
.	TRBV6-2/TRBV6-3	many	TRBJ1-5	TGTGCCAGCAGTTACGTGGGGGCCGGTCAGCCCCAGCATTTT	CASSYVGAGQPQHF
.	TRBV19	.	TRBJ2-5	TGTGCCACCCGACGGCAGGGGATAGGAGAGACCCAGTACTTC	CATRRQGIGETQYF
.	TRBV7-2	.	TRBJ1-2	TGTGCCAGCAGCTTATTACGGTTGACGATGGGGGCTGGCGGCTACACCTTC	CASSLLRLTMGAGGYTF
.	TRBV20-1	many	TRBJ2-3	TGCAGTGCCTTGAGCGCCATCACTAGCACAGATACGCAGTATTTT	CSALSAITSTDTQYF
.	TRBV29-1	.	TRBJ2-3	TGCAGCGTTGGGGTGGGAGTTTCGACAGATACGCAGTATTTT	CSVGVGVSTDTQYF
.	TRBV15	many	TRBJ2-6	TGTGCCACCAGCGATACTATTAACTCTGGGGCCAACGTCCTGACTTTC	CATSDTINSGANVLTF
.	TRBV27	once	TRBJ1-6	TGTGCCAGCGGGGCGGAGAGGGAAGCCTCCTATAATTCACCCCTCCACTTT	CASGAEREASYNSPLHF
.	TRBV27	.	TRBJ2-1	TGTGCCAGCAGTCCCTGGGTGGGGAATGAGCAGTTCTTC	CASSPWVGNEQFF